The next 26 T cell receptor beta chains were all read from a single sample in a study of blood T cell repertoires in COVID-19. Assay: immunoSEQ multiplex PCR; the TCRdb copy retains only in-frame clones and omits some. Here the sample spans some 180,000 clones, about 85% being singletons. Sequencing was performed on peripheral blood. Receptors were obtained from a man in his 60s with active or convalescent COVID-19.

The DNA for the CDR3 is TGTGCCATCAGTGGGGGAGAGATGAACACTGAAGCTTTCTTT. As protein: CAISGGEMNTEAFF. V usage is TRBV10-3 and J usage is TRBJ1-1; D unresolved. Trimming took off 4 bases at V and 0 bases at J, with 9 bases between the two ends. Germline values: CDR1 ENHRY, CDR2 SYGVKD. This CDR3 comprises 14 residues.

V gene TRBV2 combines with J gene TRBJ2-2, with a weak D call TRBD1 (7 bases). There are 14 residues in the CDR3. CDR1 is SNHLY and CDR2 is FYNNEI in the germline V gene. Trimming removed 8 bases at V and 6 bases at J, with 16 bases between. The CDR3 loop is CASRGGGSAGELFF. DNA of the CDR3: TGTGCCAGCCGAGGAGGGGGCAGCGCCGGGGAGCTGTTTTTT.

The chain employs TRBV24-1 and TRBJ1-6; TRBD1 is a possible D gene (5 bases). V lost 2 bases, J lost 7 bases, and 14 bases lay in between. CDR1 is KGHDR and CDR2 is SFDVKD in the germline V gene. The length of the CDR3 is 16 residues. This CDR3 reads CATSDSRGGGNSPLHF. The CDR3, as DNA: TGTGCCACCAGTGATTCGCGGGGGGGTGGAAATTCACCCCTCCACTTT.

This rearrangement joins TRBV5-1 to TRBJ2-1, with a possible D match to TRBD2 (5 bases). The ends were cut back, 6 bases at V and 2 bases at J, with 12 bases in the middle. The CDR3 length is 14 residues. The germline V gene encodes CDR1 SGHRS and CDR2 YFSETQ. The CDR3 region has the DNA TGCGCCAGCAAACCTACGGGGACCTACAATGAGCAGTTCTTC. It specifies CASKPTGTYNEQFF. The variable domain in full, completed from reference TRBV5-1 and TRBJ2-1, reads KAGVTQTPRYLIKTRGQQVTLSCSPISGHRSVSWYQQTPGQGLQFLFEYFSETQRNKGNFPGRFSGRQFSNSRSEMNVSTLELGDSALYLCASKPTGTYNEQFFGPGTRLTVL.

The chain employs TRBV7-8 and TRBJ2-5, with 9 bases that match TRBD2. V lost 5 bases and J lost 4; bases outside the gene matches: 11. Germline values: CDR1 SGHVS, CDR2 FQNEAQ. CDR3 length: 16 residues. The CDR3 DNA reads TGTGCCAGCAGCGCAGAGCGGGGGGCCCTTGGAGAGACCCAGTACTTC. Protein: CASSAERGALGETQYF.

The chain recombines TRBV11-2 with TRBJ2-2; maybe TRBD2 (6 bases). The CDR3 length is 18 residues. CDR1 and CDR2 from the germline V gene are SGHAT and FQNNGV. V was cut by 0 bases and J by 6 bases, with 20 bases left in between. The CDR3 spells CASSLDLGRTTLAGELFF. The CDR3 nucleotides are TGTGCCAGCAGCTTAGATCTCGGACGGACTACCTTGGCCGGGGAGCTGTTTTTT.

This clone appeared once. The rearrangement uses TRBV21-1 and TRBJ2-3; TRBD1 is the table's D call, not checked against the DNA. TRBV21-1 represents a pseudogene. The CDR3 has 14 amino acids. In nucleotides, the CDR3 is TGTGCCAGCAGCAATGGGACAATAGAAGATACGCAGTATTTT. This encodes CASSNGTIEDTQYF.

The rearrangement uses TRBV2 and TRBJ1-2; D is possibly TRBD1 (5 bases). The CDR3 runs 13 residues. The ends were cut back, 8 bases at V and 0 bases at J, with 10 bases in the middle. Looked up from germline, CDR1 is SNHLY and CDR2 is FYNNEI. The DNA for the CDR3 is TGTGCCAGCTTGGACACCACTAACTATGGCTACACCTTC. Translation gives CASLDTTNYGYTF.

V gene TRBV9 combines with J gene TRBJ1-1, with a possible D match to TRBD1 (5 bases). V lost 0 bases to trimming and J lost 3 bases, with 12 bases between them. Germline V gives CDR1 SGDLS, CDR2 YYNGEE. The CDR3 length is 15 residues. The CDR3, as DNA: TGTGCCAGCAGCGTAGACGGGGGTTTTGACACTGAAGCTTTCTTT. Encoded protein: CASSVDGGFDTEAFF.

This sequence joins TRBV9 and TRBJ2-1, with D perhaps matching TRBD2 (5 bases). This CDR3 has 14 amino acids. V was pared by 3 bases and J by 9 bases, with 16 bases between. Looked up from germline, CDR1 is SGDLS and CDR2 is YYNGEE. The CDR3 spells CASSAYAEGSEQFF. CDR3 nucleotide sequence: TGTGCCAGCAGCGCCTACGCGGAAGGGAGTGAGCAGTTCTTC.

The V gene is TRBV15, the J gene TRBJ1-5; the D is unclear. V lost 0 bases to trimming and J lost 6 bases, with 6 bases between them. The CDR3 has 13 amino acids. CDR1 is LNHNV and CDR2 is YYDKDF in the germline V gene (reference sequence). CDR3 in amino acids: CATSRDVIQPQHF. Written as DNA, the CDR3 is TGTGCCACCAGCAGAGATGTTATTCAGCCCCAGCATTTT.

The chain is built from TRBV9 and TRBJ2-7, with D possibly TRBD2 on 6 matching bases. The CDR3 contains 15 residues. The germline gives CDR1 SGDLS, CDR2 YYNGEE. The ends were cut back, 4 bases at V and 7 bases at J, with 21 bases in the middle. The CDR3 protein is CASSTPGLFMLEQYF. The DNA of the CDR3 is TGTGCCAGCAGCACTCCGGGACTTTTTATGCTTGAGCAGTACTTC.

This chain uses TRBV5-1 with TRBJ2-4; 8 nucleotides line up with TRBD2. Germline values: CDR1 SGHRS, CDR2 YFSETQ. This CDR3 contains 15 residues. V lost 4 bases and J lost 8; bases outside the gene matches: 11. CDR3 bases: TGCGCCAGCAGCCCGACCCAGGGCGGGGGGCACATTCAGTACTTC. It encodes CASSPTQGGGHIQYF.

CDR3 amino acids: CASSKQGRYGYTF. DNA for the CDR3: TGTGCCAGCAGTAAACAGGGACGATATGGCTACACCTTC. V is TRBV6-5 and J is TRBJ1-2; a weak D match, TRBD1 (6 bases). CDR1 MNHEY and CDR2 SVGAGI come from the germline V gene. There are 13 residues in the CDR3. The ends were cut back, 5 bases at V and 5 bases at J, with 12 bases in the middle.

This chain uses TRBV19 with TRBJ1-5; maybe TRBD1 (5 bases). The CDR3 is 14 residues long. V was shortened by 6 bases and J by 1 base, with 10 bases between the two germline ends. CDR1 is LNHDA and CDR2 is SQIVND in the germline V gene (reference sequence). The CDR3 region is CASRVSGSNQPQHF. The CDR3 bases are TGTGCCAGTAGAGTGTCAGGGAGCAATCAGCCCCAGCATTTT.

The V gene is TRBV10-3, the J gene TRBJ2-3; 14 bases map to TRBD2. The CDR3 is made up of 16 amino acids. Per germline, CDR1 ENHRY and CDR2 SYGVKD. Trimming cost V 8 bases and J 2 bases; bases outside gene matches: 6. The CDR3 DNA is TGTGCCATCGGGGGACTAGCGGGGGCCCTCACAGATACGCAGTATTTT. It yields the protein CAIGGLAGALTDTQYF.

This clone was observed once. The chain is built from TRBV24-1 and TRBJ1-2, with 8 bases aligning to TRBD1. CDR1 and CDR2 (germline): KGHDR, SFDVKD. V gave up 5 bases and J gave up 8 bases; unmatched junction bases: 3. The CDR3 sequence is 12 residues long. CDR3 sequence reads: CATSAPGGGYTF. The CDR3, as DNA: TGTGCCACCAGTGCCCCAGGGGGCGGCTACACCTTC.

The CDR3: CASSPTQGAGQPQHF. The CDR3 DNA is TGTGCCAGCTCACCAACCCAGGGGGCTGGTCAGCCCCAGCATTTT. The chain joins TRBV18 to TRBJ1-5, with 8 bases fitting TRBD1. The germline gives CDR1 KGHSH, CDR2 LQKENI. V dropped 2 bases and J dropped 6; count of bases not matched to a gene: 6. The CDR3 is made up of 15 amino acids.

The chain joins TRBV7-3 to TRBJ2-2, with 12 bases that match TRBD1. Trimming took 3 bases from V and 5 from J; bases not matched to a gene: 10. This CDR3 region has 18 residues. Per the germline V gene, CDR1 is SGHTA and CDR2 is FQGTGA. CDR3 amino acids: CASSFLPGQGARTGELFF. The CDR3, as DNA: TGTGCCAGCAGCTTCCTCCCGGGACAGGGGGCTCGGACCGGGGAGCTGTTTTTT.

The chain combines TRBV4-2 with TRBJ2-3; tentative D call: TRBD2 (6 bases). This CDR3 has 17 residues. V dropped 4 bases and J dropped 0 bases, with 17 bases sitting between them. Per the germline V gene, CDR1 is LGHNA and CDR2 is YNFKEQ. In DNA, the CDR3 is TGTGCCAGCAGCCTCCTTGTTTCGGCGGGAAGCACAGATACGCAGTATTTT. This encodes CASSLLVSAGSTDTQYF.

V and J are TRBV6-5 and TRBJ1-2, with D tentatively TRBD1 (6 bases). CDR3 size: 12 residues. V was shortened by 4 bases and J by 9 bases, with 12 bases between the two germline ends. Germline V gives CDR1 MNHEY, CDR2 SVGAGI. In DNA form, the CDR3 reads TGTGCCAGCAGTTTCACAGGGATAAGCTACACCTTC. This sequence encodes CASSFTGISYTF.

The V gene is TRBV29-1, the J gene TRBJ1-1, with D possibly TRBD1 on 5 matching bases. Per germline, CDR1 SQVTM and CDR2 ANQGSEA. V lost 5 bases to trimming and J lost 4 bases, with 8 bases between them. This CDR3 spans 11 amino acids. The CDR3 nucleotides are TGCAGCGTTTCAGGGCTCACTGAAGCTTTCTTT. Encoded protein: CSVSGLTEAFF.

This rearrangement joins TRBV5-4 to TRBJ1-2; D uncertain. V lost 2 bases and J 4 bases, leaving 9 bases between the germline ends. This CDR3 is built from 13 residues. From germline, CDR1 is SGHNT and CDR2 YYREEE (reference sequence). The CDR3 DNA reads TGTGCCAGCAGCTTCAGTCTCAGCTATGGCTACACCTTC. Amino acids: CASSFSLSYGYTF.

The chain uses TRBV5-1 and TRBJ2-5; 7 bases are a match to TRBD1. CDR3 length: 14 amino acids. The germline V gene encodes CDR1 SGHRS and CDR2 YFSETQ. Trimming at V came to 2 bases and at J to 5 bases, leaving 6 bases not matched to a gene. CDR3 coding DNA: TGCGCCAGCAGCTTCCGGACAGGCCGGGAGACCCAGTACTTC. This sequence encodes CASSFRTGRETQYF.

The DNA for the CDR3 is TGTGCCAGCAGCTTAGTAGGACAGCCGAACACCGGGGAGCTGTTTTTT. It specifies CASSLVGQPNTGELFF. J is TRBJ2-2 and V is TRBV7-9; D perhaps matches TRBD1 (6 bases). With 1 base removed from V and 0 bases from J, the gap between germline ends came to 9 bases. CDR1 is SEHNR, CDR2 FQNEAQ, per germline (reference sequence). The CDR3 has 16 residues.

The gene calls are TRBV18 and TRBJ2-5; 11 positions match TRBD2. CDR1 KGHSH and CDR2 LQKENI come from the germline V gene. With V trimmed by 5 bases and J by 4 bases, 3 bases remained unmatched. The CDR3 has 14 residues. The chain's CDR3 is CASSATSGGETQYF. CDR3 bases: TGTGCCAGCTCAGCTACTAGCGGGGGAGAGACCCAGTACTTC.